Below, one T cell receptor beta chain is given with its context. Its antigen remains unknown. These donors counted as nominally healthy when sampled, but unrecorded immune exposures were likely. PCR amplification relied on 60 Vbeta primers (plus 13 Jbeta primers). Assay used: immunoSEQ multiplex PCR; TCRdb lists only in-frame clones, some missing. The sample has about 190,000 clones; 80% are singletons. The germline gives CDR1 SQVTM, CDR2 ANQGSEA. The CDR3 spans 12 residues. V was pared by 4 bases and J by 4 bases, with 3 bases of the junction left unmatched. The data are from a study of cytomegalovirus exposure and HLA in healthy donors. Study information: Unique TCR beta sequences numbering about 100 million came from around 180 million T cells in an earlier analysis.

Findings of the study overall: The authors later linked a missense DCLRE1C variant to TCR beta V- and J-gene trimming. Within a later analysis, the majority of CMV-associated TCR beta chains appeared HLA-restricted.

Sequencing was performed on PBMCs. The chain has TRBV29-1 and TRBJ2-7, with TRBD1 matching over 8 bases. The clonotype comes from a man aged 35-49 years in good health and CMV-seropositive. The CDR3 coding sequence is TGCAGCGTTGTGCGGACAGGGTACGAGCAGTACTTC. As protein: CSVVRTGYEQYF.